Below are 3 T cell receptor beta chains sequenced from a single sample in a study of cytomegalovirus exposure and HLA in healthy donors. Data came from immunoSEQ multiplex PCR; TCRdb stores just in-frame clones and leaves some out. Of more than 55,000 clones listed, roughly nine tenths were seen once; the top ten hold roughly 15%. What was sequenced was PBMCs. The receptors come from a young woman in good health and CMV-seronegative.

CDR3 in amino acids: CAISEGWRSNQPQHF. The CDR3 DNA reads TGTGCCATCAGTGAGGGCTGGAGAAGCAATCAGCCCCAGCATTTT. The chain recombines TRBV10-3 with TRBJ1-5; the D is unclear. The V gene lost 2 bases and the J gene lost 1 base, with 9 bases spanning the gap. The CDR3 is made up of 15 amino acids. Per the germline V gene, CDR1 is ENHRY and CDR2 is SYGVKD.

This rearrangement joins TRBV7-2 to TRBJ2-1; a possible D gene is TRBD1 (7 bases). The V and J ends lost 5 bases and 9 bases respectively, with 17 bases between them. Germline V CDR1 and CDR2: SGHTA, FQGNSA. CDR3 length equals 14 residues. In DNA, the CDR3 is TGTGCCAGCAGCCAAGGGTGGCAGGGGGGTGAGCAGTTCTTC. Protein product: CASSQGWQGGEQFF.

V and J are TRBV7-9 and TRBJ2-1; D perhaps matches TRBD2 (5 bases). This CDR3 is built from 14 residues. The germline V and J ends were trimmed by 5 bases and 8 bases, with 16 bases remaining between them. Germline-derived CDR1 and CDR2 are SEHNR and FQNEAQ (reference sequence). For the CDR3, the DNA is TGTGCCAGCAGCACTCAGCCGCTCGGGGATGAGCAGTTCTTC. Translation gives CASSTQPLGDEQFF. Using reference TRBV7-9 and TRBJ2-1 for the parts outside the CDR3, the full variable domain is DTGVSQNPRHKITKRGQNVTFRCDPISEHNRLYWYRQTLGQGPEFLTYFQNEAQLEKSRLLSDRFSAERPKGSFSTLEIQRTEQGDSAMYLCASSTQPLGDEQFFGPGTRLTVL.